This TCR beta chain was retrieved from a study of pediatric ulcerative colitis. Produced via immunoSEQ multiplex PCR; TCRdb's table is partial and in-frame only. The table includes about 64,000 clones, 80% to 90% detected once. Study conclusions and caveats: This repertoire reflects total lymphocytes rather than subpopulations like regulatory T cells.

Blood was drawn at the time of colonoscopy. Germline assignment: CDR1 SGHNT and CDR2 YENEEA. The CDR3 spans 13 residues. V lost 5 bases and J 3 bases, leaving 8 bases between the germline ends. The table lists this clone with a few counts. Its specificity is unknown. V and J are TRBV11-3 and TRBJ2-1, with D hard to call. Sequenced sample: blood. This TCR was sampled from a boy aged 5-17 years with severe ulcerative colitis. CDR3 sequence: CASSVGSYNEQFF. The CDR3 nucleotides read TGTGCCAGCAGCGTGGGAAGCTACAATGAGCAGTTCTTC.